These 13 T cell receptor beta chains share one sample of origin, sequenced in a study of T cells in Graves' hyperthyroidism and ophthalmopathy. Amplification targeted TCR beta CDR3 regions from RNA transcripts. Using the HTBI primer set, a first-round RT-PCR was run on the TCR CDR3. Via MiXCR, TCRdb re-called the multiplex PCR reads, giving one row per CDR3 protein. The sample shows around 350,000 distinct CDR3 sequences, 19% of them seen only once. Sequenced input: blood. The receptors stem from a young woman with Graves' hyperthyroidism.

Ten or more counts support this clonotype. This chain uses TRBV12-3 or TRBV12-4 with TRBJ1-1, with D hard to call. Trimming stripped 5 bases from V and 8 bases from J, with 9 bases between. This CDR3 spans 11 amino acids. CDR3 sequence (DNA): TGTGCCAGCAGTCCGAGGGAGGAAGCTTTCTTT. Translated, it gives CASSPREEAFF.

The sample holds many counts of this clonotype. The CDR3 bases are TGCAGTGCCGTTTACTCTGGAAACACCATATATTTT. Translating gives CSAVYSGNTIYF. The V gene is TRBV20-1, the J gene TRBJ1-3; D is undetermined. Germline V gives CDR1 DFQATT, CDR2 SNEGSKA (reference sequence). V lost 6 bases and J 0 bases, leaving 6 bases between the germline ends. This CDR3 contains 12 residues.

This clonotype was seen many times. This chain's CDR3 is CASSTLRDTSYEQYF. DNA of the CDR3: TGTGCCAGCAGTACGCTCCGGGACACGTCCTACGAGCAGTACTTC. The chain couples TRBV6-2 or TRBV6-3 to TRBJ2-7; D may be TRBD1 (6 bases). The V end lost 5 bases, the J end lost 1 base, and 15 bases lay between the germline ends. CDR3 size: 15 residues. Germline V lookup: CDR1 MNHEY, CDR2 SVGEGT.

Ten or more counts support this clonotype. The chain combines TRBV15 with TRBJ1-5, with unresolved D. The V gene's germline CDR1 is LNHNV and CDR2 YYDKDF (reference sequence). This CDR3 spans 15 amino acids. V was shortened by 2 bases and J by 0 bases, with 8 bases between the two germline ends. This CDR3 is CATSRYRDSNQPQHF. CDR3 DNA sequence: TGTGCCACCAGCAGATACCGCGATAGCAATCAGCCCCAGCATTTT.

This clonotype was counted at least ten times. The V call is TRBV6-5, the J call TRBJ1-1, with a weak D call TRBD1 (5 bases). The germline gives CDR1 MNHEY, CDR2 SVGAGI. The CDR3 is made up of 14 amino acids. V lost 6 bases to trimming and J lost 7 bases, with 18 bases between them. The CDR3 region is CASSLESGRVEAFF. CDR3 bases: TGTGCCAGCAGCCTCGAGTCGGGACGGGTTGAAGCTTTCTTT.

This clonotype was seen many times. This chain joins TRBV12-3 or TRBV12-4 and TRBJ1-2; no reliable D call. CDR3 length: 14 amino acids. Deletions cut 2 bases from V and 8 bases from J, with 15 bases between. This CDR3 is CASSLSGRMGGYTF. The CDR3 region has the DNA TGTGCCAGCAGTTTAAGTGGCAGAATGGGGGGCTACACCTTC.

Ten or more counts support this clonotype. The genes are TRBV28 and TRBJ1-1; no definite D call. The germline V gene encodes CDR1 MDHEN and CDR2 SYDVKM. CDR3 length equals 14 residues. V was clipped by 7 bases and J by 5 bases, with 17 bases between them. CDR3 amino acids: CASTTLGLSTEAFF. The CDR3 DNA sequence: TGTGCCAGCACCACCTTAGGGCTCTCGACTGAAGCTTTCTTT. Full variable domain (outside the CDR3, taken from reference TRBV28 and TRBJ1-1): DVKVTQSSRYLVKRTGEKVFLECVQDMDHENMFWYRQDPGLGLRLIYFSYDVKMKEKGDIPEGYSVSREKKERFSLILESASTNQTSMYLCASTTLGLSTEAFFGQGTRLTVV.

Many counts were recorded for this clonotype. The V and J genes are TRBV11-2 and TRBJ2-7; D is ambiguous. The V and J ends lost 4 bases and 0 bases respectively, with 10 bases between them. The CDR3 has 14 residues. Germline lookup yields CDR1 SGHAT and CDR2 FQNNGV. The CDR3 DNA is TGTGCCAGCAGCTCCTTTATAAGCTCCTACGAGCAGTACTTC. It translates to CASSSFISSYEQYF.

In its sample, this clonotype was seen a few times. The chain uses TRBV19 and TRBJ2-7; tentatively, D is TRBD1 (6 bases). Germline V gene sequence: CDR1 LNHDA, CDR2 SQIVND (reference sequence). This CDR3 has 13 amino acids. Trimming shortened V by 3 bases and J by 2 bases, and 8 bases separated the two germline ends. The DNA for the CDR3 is TGTGCCAGTAGTATGAGGACAGCCTACGAGCAGTACTTC. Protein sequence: CASSMRTAYEQYF.

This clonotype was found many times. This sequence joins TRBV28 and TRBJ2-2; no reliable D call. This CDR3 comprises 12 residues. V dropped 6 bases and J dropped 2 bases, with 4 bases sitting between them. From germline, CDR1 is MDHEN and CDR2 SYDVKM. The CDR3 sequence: CASRSNTGELFF. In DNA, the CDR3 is TGTGCCAGCAGATCTAACACCGGGGAGCTGTTTTTT.

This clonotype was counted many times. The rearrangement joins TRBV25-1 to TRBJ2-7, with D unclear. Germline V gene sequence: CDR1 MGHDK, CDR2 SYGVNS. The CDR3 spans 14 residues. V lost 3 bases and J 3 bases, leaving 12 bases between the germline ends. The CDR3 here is CASSDASGSYEQYF. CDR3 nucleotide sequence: TGTGCCAGCAGTGACGCCTCAGGCAGCTACGAGCAGTACTTC.

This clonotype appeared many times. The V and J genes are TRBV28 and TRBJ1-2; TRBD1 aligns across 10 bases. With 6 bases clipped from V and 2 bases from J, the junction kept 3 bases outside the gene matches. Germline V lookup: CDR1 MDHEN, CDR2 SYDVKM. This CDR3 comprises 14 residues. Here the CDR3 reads CASRTTGGNYGYTF. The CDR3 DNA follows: TGTGCCAGCAGGACGACAGGGGGCAACTATGGCTACACCTTC.

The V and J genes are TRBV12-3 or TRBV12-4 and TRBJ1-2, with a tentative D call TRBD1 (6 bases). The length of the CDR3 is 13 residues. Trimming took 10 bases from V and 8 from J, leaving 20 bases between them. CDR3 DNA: TGTGCCACCTCAGGCGTACAGGGTTTAGGCTACACCTTC. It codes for CATSGVQGLGYTF.